This TCR beta chain was sequenced for a study of long-term antiretroviral therapy in people with HIV. The study drew at least one pre-ART and at least two post-ART PBMC samples from every donor. This clone has a single count. An end of the junction differs from the germline gene, which may be a read error. Germline V lookup: CDR1 SGHTA, CDR2 FQGNSA. CDR3 length: 17 residues. This was the immunoSEQ v3.0 assay at survey level. Assay: immunoSEQ multiplex PCR; the TCRdb copy retains only in-frame clones and omits some. The table includes about 34,000 clones, approximately 95% detected once. The sequences come from unsorted PBMCs, collected about 5.1 years after starting antiretroviral therapy. The TCR sequence derives from a woman aged 45-60 years with HIV. V gene TRBV7-2 combines with J gene TRBJ1-1; maybe TRBD1 (5 bases). CDR3 protein: CVSSLAPAGRMNTEAFF. The CDR3 region has the DNA TGTGTCAGCAGCTTAGCGCCGGCAGGGAGGATGAACACTGAAGCTTTCTTT.